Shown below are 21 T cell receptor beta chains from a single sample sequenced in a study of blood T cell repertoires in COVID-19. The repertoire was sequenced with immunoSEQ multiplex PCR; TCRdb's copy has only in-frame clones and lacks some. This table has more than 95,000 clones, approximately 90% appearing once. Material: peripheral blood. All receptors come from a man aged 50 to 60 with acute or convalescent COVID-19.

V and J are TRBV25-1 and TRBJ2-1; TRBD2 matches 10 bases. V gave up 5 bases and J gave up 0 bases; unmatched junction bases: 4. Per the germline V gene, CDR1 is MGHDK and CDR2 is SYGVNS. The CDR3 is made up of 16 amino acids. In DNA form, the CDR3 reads TGTGCCAGCAGTACCCCTAGCGGGAGCTCCTACAATGAGCAGTTCTTC. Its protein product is CASSTPSGSSYNEQFF.

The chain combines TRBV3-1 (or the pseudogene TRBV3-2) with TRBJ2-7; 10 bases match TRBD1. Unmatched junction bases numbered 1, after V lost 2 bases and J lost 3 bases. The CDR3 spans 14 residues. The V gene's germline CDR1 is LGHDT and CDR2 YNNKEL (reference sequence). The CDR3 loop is CASSQWTGGYEQYF. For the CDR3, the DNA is TGTGCCAGCAGCCAATGGACAGGGGGCTACGAGCAGTACTTC.

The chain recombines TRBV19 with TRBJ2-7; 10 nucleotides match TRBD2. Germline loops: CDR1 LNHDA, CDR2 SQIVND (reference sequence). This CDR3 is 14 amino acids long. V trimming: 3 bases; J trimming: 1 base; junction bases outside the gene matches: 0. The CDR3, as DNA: TGTGCCAGTAGTATGGGACTAGCGTCCTACGAGCAGTACTTC. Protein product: CASSMGLASYEQYF.

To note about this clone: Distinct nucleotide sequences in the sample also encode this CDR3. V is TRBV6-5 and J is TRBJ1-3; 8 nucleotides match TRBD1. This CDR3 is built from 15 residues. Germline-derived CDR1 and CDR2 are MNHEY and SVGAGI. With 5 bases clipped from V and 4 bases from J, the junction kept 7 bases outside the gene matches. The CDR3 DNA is TGTGCCAGCAGTCTCCGGACAGGGAGCGGAAACACCATATATTTT. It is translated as CASSLRTGSGNTIYF.

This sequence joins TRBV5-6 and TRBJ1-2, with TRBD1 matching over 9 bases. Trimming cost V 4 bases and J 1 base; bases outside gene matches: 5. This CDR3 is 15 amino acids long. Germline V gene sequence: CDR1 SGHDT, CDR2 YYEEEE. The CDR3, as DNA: TGTGCCAGCAGCCCCGGGACAGGGCGTAACTATGGCTACACCTTC. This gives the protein CASSPGTGRNYGYTF. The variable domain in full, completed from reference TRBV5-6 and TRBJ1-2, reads DAGVTQSPTHLIKTRGQQVTLRCSPKSGHDTVSWYQQALGQGPQFIFQYYEEEERQRGNFPDRFSGHQFPNYSSELNVNALLLGDSALYLCASSPGTGRNYGYTFGSGTRLTVV.

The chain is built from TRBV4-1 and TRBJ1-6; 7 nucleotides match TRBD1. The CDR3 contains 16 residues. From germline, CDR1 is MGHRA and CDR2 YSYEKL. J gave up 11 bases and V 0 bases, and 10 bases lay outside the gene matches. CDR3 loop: CASSQDYEQGWAPLHF. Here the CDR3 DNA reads TGCGCCAGCAGCCAAGATTATGAACAGGGGTGGGCACCCCTCCACTTT.

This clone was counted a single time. CDR3 coding DNA: TGTGCCAGCAGTCCGGAGGCCACCTCCTACAATGAGCAGTTCTTC. Its translation: CASSPEATSYNEQFF. V gene TRBV27 combines with J gene TRBJ2-1; D might be TRBD2 (5 bases). Germline loops: CDR1 MNHEY, CDR2 SMNVEV (reference sequence). The CDR3 runs 15 residues. Trimming stripped 5 bases from V and 0 bases from J, with 11 bases between.

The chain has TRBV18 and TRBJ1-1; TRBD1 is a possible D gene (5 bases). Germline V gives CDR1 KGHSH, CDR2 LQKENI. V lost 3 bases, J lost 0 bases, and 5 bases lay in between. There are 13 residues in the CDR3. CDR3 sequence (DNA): TGTGCCAGCTCACCGGACATGAACACTGAAGCTTTCTTT. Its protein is CASSPDMNTEAFF.

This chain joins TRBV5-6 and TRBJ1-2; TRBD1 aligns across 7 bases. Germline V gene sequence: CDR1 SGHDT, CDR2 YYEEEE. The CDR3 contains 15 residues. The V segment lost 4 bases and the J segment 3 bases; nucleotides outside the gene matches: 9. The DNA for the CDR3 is TGTGCCAGCAGCCCGAAAGGGACAGTGGACTATGGCTACACCTTC. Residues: CASSPKGTVDYGYTF.

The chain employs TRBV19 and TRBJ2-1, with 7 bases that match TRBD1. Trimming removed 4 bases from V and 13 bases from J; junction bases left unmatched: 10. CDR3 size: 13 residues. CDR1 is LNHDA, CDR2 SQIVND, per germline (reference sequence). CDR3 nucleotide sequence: TGTGCCAGTAGTAATCAGGGGGACCGCTCACAGTTCTTC. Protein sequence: CASSNQGDRSQFF.

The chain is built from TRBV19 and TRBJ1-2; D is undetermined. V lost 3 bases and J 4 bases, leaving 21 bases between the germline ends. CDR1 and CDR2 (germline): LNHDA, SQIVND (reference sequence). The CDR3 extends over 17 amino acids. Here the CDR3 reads CASSIRSERALRYGYTF. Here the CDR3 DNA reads TGTGCCAGTAGTATTAGGTCTGAGAGGGCCCTCCGCTATGGCTACACCTTC.

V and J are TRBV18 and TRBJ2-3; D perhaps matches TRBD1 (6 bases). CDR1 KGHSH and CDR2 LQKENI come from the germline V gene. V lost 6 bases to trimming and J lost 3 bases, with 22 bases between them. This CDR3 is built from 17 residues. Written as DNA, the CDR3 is TGTGCCAGCTCGCGATGGGGGCAGGGGCGATATACAGATACGCAGTATTTT. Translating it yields CASSRWGQGRYTDTQYF.

CDR3 loop: CASSARTSGYNEQFF. The CDR3 DNA reads TGTGCCAGCAGCGCCAGGACTAGCGGCTACAATGAGCAGTTCTTC. J is TRBJ2-1 and V is TRBV9, with TRBD2 matching 10 bases. Trimming cost V 3 bases and J 3 bases; bases outside gene matches: 3. CDR1 and CDR2 from the germline V gene are SGDLS and YYNGEE. The CDR3 has 15 residues.

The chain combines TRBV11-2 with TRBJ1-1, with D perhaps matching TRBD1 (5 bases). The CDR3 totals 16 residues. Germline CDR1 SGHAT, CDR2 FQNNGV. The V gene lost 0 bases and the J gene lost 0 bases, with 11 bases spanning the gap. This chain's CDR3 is CASSLERGRVNTEAFF. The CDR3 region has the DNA TGTGCCAGCAGCTTAGAGCGGGGCCGCGTGAACACTGAAGCTTTCTTT.

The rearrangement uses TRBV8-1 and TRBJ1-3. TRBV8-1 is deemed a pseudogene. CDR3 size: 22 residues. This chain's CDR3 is CGSASAACHPRGPNSTGNTIYF. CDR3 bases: TGTGGCAGTGCATCCGCAGCCTGCCATCCGCGAGGGCCCAATTCTACTGGAAACACCATATATTTT.

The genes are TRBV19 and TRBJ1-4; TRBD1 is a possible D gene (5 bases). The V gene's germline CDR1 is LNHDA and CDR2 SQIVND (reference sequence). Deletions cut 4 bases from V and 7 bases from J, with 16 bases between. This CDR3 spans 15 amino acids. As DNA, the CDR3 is TGTGCCAGTAGTAGTATTGGCGGGGGTGGTGAAAAACTGTTTTTT. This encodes CASSSIGGGGEKLFF.

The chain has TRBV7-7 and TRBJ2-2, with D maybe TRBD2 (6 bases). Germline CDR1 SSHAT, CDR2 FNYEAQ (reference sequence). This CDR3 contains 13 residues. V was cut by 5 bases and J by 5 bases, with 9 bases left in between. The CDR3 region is CASSLLATGELFF. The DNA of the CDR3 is TGTGCCAGCAGCCTACTAGCTACCGGGGAGCTGTTTTTT.

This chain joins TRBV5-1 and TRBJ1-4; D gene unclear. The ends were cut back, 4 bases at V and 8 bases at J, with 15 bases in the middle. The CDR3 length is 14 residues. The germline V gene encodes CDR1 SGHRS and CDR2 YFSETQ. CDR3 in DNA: TGCGCCAGCAGCCTACGACCGAGCGGGGAAAAACTGTTTTTT. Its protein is CASSLRPSGEKLFF.

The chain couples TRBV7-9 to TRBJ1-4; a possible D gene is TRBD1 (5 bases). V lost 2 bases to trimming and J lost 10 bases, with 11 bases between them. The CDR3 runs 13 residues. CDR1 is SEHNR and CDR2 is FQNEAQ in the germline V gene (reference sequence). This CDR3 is CASSLRGIGKLFF. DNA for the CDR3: TGTGCCAGCAGCTTAAGGGGAATTGGAAAACTGTTTTTT.

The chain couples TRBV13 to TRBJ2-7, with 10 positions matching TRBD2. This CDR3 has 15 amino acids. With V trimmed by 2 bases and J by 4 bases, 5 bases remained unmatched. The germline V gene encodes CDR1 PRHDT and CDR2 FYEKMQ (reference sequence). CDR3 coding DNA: TGTGCCAGCAGCTTATCCGGACTAGCGGTTTACGAGCAGTACTTC. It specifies CASSLSGLAVYEQYF.

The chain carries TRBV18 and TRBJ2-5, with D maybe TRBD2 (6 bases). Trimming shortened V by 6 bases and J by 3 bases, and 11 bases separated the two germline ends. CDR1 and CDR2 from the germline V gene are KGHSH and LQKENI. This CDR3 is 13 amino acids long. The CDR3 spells CASSSTGEETQYF. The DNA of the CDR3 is TGTGCCAGCTCGAGTACGGGGGAAGAGACCCAGTACTTC.